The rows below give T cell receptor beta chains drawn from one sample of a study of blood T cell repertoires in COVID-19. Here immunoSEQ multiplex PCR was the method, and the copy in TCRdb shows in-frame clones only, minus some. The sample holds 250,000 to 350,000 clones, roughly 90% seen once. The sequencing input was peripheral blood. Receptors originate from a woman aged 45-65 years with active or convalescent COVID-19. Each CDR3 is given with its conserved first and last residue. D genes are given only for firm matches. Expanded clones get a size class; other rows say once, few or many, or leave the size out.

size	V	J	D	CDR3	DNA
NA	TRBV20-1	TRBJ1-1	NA	CSASVGALNTEAFF	TGCAGTGCTAGTGTGGGGGCCTTGAACACTGAAGCTTTCTTT
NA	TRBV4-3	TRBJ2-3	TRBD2	CASSQDPAGGADTQYF	TGCGCCAGCAGCCAAGACCCAGCGGGGGGGGCAGATACGCAGTATTTT
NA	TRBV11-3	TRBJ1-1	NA	CASSLSREDTEAFF	TGTGCCAGCAGCTTATCCCGGGAAGACACTGAAGCTTTCTTT
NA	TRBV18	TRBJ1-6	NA	CASSPRKGETGSPLHF	TGTGCCAGCTCACCACGTAAAGGTGAAACGGGGTCACCCCTCCACTTT
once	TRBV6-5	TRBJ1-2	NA	CASRAGGYGYTF	TGTGCCAGCAGGGCAGGTGGCTATGGCTACACCTTC
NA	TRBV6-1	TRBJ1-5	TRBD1	CASSGPGTGGWGNQPQHF	TGTGCCAGCAGTGGCCCCGGGACAGGGGGTTGGGGCAATCAGCCCCAGCATTTT
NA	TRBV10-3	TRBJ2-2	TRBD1	CAISELGQMNTGELFF	TGTGCCATCAGTGAGCTGGGACAGATGAACACCGGGGAGCTGTTTTTT
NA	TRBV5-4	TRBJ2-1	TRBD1	CASSWHRGRNEQFF	TGTGCCAGCAGCTGGCACAGGGGAAGGAATGAGCAGTTCTTC
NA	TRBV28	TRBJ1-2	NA	CASSLLQGGYGYTF	TGTGCCAGCAGTTTGCTTCAGGGAGGCTATGGCTACACCTTC
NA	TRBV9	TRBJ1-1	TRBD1	CASTRTGSNTEAFF	TGTGCCAGCACCCGGACAGGGAGTAACACTGAAGCTTTCTTT
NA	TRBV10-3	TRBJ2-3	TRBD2	CAISDPKERGYTDTQYF	TGTGCCATCAGTGACCCCAAAGAGCGGGGTTACACAGATACGCAGTATTTT
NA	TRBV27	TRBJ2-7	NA	CASSFTSGATYEQYF	TGTGCCAGCAGTTTCACCTCAGGGGCCACCTACGAGCAGTACTTC
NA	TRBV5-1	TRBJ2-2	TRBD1	CASSLDRGYTGELFF	TGCGCCAGCAGCTTGGACAGGGGGTACACCGGGGAGCTGTTTTTT
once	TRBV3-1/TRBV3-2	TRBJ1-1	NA	CASGTLNTEAFF	TGTGCCAGCGGGACACTCAACACTGAAGCTTTCTTT
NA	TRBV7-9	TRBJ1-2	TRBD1	CASSPGTGWGYTF	TGTGCCAGCAGCCCTGGGACAGGGTGGGGCTACACCTTC
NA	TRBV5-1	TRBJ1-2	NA	CASSLALALGPDGYTF	TGCGCCAGCAGCTTGGCCCTAGCGCTAGGGCCCGATGGCTACACCTTC
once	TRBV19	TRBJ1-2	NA	CASSITGGKSNYGYTF	TGTGCCAGTAGTATTACGGGGGGGAAATCAAACTATGGCTACACCTTC
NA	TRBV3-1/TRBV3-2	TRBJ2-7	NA	CASSPQVLVNHEQYF	TGTGCCAGCAGCCCTCAAGTACTAGTGAACCACGAGCAGTACTTC
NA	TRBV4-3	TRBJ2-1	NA	CASSQFRERYNEQFF	TGCGCCAGCAGCCAATTCCGGGAAAGATACAATGAGCAGTTCTTC
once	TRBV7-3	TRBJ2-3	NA	CASSLTGDSTDTQYF	TGTGCCAGCAGCTTAACCGGGGATAGCACAGATACGCAGTATTTT
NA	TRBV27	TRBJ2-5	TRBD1	CASSINRGEEETQYF	TGTGCCAGCAGTATTAACAGGGGAGAGGAAGAGACCCAGTACTTC
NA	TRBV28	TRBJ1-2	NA	CASSFGGREGYTF	TGTGCCAGCAGTTTCGGGGGACGGGAGGGCTACACCTTC
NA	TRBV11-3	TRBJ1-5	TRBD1	CASSLASQTGINQPQHF	TGTGCCAGCAGCTTAGCCTCTCAGACAGGGATTAATCAGCCCCAGCATTTT